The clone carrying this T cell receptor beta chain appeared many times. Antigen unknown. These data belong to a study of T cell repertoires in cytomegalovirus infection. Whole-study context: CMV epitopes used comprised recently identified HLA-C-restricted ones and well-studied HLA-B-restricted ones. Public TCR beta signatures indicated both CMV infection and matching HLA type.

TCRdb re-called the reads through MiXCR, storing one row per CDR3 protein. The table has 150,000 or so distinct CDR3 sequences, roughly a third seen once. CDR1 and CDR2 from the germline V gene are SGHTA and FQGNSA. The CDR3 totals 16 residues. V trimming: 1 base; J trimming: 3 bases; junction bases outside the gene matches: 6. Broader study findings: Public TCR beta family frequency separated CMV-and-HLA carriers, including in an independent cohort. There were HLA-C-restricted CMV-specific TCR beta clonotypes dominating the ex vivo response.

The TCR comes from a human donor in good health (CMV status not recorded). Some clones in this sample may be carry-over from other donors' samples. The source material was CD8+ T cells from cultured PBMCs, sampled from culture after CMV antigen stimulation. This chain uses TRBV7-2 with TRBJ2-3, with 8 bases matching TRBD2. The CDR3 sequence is CASSLVGGAVTDTQYF. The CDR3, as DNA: TGTGCCAGCAGCTTAGTCGGGGGGGCCGTTACAGATACGCAGTATTTT.